The clone carrying this TCR beta chain was observed a few times. This sample was taken from a study of T-cell memory formation after mild COVID-19. Amplification by 5'RACE using constant-segment primers produced TCR alpha and TCR beta cDNA libraries that carried sample barcodes and UMIs. TCRdb reanalysed the 5' RACE reads using MiXCR and keeps one entry per CDR3 protein. This table has 350,000 or so distinct CDR3 sequences, roughly 21% appearing once. The CDR3 totals 12 residues. The germline V and J ends were trimmed by 8 bases and 11 bases, with 15 bases remaining between them. This sequence was found in an adult woman who had mild COVID-19 (a few samples of this study predate the infection). Cell type and time point are not known. The material sequenced was PBMCs or a T cell subset sorted from them (not recorded which). The chain couples TRBV12-3 or TRBV12-4 to TRBJ1-4, with a possible D match to TRBD1 (5 bases). The CDR3 here is CASGEVRDKLFF. As DNA, the CDR3 is TGTGCCAGCGGAGAGGTCAGGGACAAACTGTTTTTT.